This T cell receptor (beta chain) was obtained from a study of regulatory T cells in long-lasting Graves disease. Construction of TCR beta libraries relied on iRepertoire HTBI primers and on Arm-PCR targeting CDR3 regions. Original analysis: From all samples, identification returned 11 to 15 TRBJ and approximately 67 TRBV segments. TCRdb re-called the multiplex PCR reads with MiXCR, one entry per CDR3 protein. What appears here as the V and J calls and clone size reflects TCRdb's work, not the paper's. The sample holds roughly 300,000 distinct CDR3 sequences, around 23% seen once. Note on this clonotype: Its antigen remains unidentified.

Study-level results: Researchers reported studying only peripheral blood, not thyroid tissue. Persistent disease samples used TRBV28, TRBJ1-2 and TRBJ2-5 preferentially. Persistent Graves' patients showed less TCR diversity than newly diagnosed ones.

Time point reported: persistent/refractory GD, antithyroid drugs over 5 years with positive TRAb. The TCR library used RNA extracted from PBMCs. The CDR3 spans 20 residues. V lost 2 bases, J lost 1 base, and 24 bases lay in between. CDR1 is MDHEN, CDR2 SYDVKM, per germline. J is TRBJ2-1 and V is TRBV28, with D maybe TRBD2 (6 bases). The TCR comes from a female donor with Graves disease. The sequencing here drew on peripheral blood mononuclear cells (PBMCs), taken when the disease was refractory, from a patient treated with antithyroid drugs. The DNA of the CDR3 is TGTGCCAGCAGTTTAGAGTTTCACTGGGGGGAAAAAGAATCCTACAATGAGCAGTTCTTC. Its translation is CASSLEFHWGEKESYNEQFF.